Listed below are T cell receptor beta chains from one sample, sequenced in a study of cytomegalovirus exposure and HLA in healthy donors. Sequencing used immunoSEQ multiplex PCR; TCRdb keeps in-frame clones, though not all of them. This specimen shows about 200,000 clones; the ten leading clones hold about 0.9%. Sequencing was performed on PBMCs. These receptors all come from a woman aged 25 to 45 in good health and CMV-seropositive. CDR3s include the opening cysteine and the closing phenylalanine or tryptophan. The D gene is left open where the match is weak.

TRBV4-1	.	TRBJ1-2	CASSQRQLPHGYTF	TGCGCCAGCAGCCAAAGACAGCTCCCACATGGCTACACCTTC
TRBV9	.	TRBJ1-2	CASSSRLSPRGGYTF	TGTGCCAGCAGCTCCCGACTGAGTCCTCGGGGTGGCTACACCTTC
TRBV5-4	.	TRBJ2-3	CASSLSTDTQYF	TGTGCCAGCAGCTTGTCGACAGATACGCAGTATTTT
TRBV29-1	.	TRBJ2-3	CSAEGQGGTDTQYF	TGCAGCGCCGAAGGACAGGGAGGGACAGATACGCAGTATTTT
TRBV4-1	.	TRBJ2-1	CASSQAEGAVEQFF	TGCGCCAGCAGCCAAGCGGAGGGGGCGGTTGAGCAGTTCTTC
TRBV18	TRBD1	TRBJ1-4	CASSPGQATNEKLFF	TGTGCCAGCTCACCGGGACAGGCAACTAATGAAAAACTGTTTTTT
TRBV21-1	.	TRBJ2-7	CASSKVAASPSSYEQYF	TGTGCCAGCAGCAAAGTGGCGGCCTCCCCGAGCTCCTACGAGCAGTACTTC
TRBV7-9	TRBD1	TRBJ1-3	CASSGGDRFLSIYF	TGTGCCAGCAGCGGGGGGGACAGGTTTCTGTCTATATATTTT
TRBV10-2	.	TRBJ2-7	CASSGGLGRGNEQYF	TGCGCCAGCAGTGGGGGGTTGGGCAGGGGCAACGAGCAGTACTTC
TRBV7-9	TRBD1	TRBJ1-2	CASSPGQSIYGYTF	TGTGCCAGCAGCCCGGGACAGAGCATCTATGGCTACACCTTC
TRBV6-5	.	TRBJ1-5	CASSYGVGGPQHF	TGTGCCAGCAGTTACGGGGTGGGAGGGCCCCAGCATTTT
TRBV4-1	.	TRBJ1-2	CASSQDYFRGYTF	TGCGCCAGCAGCCAAGATTATTTCCGGGGCTACACCTTC
TRBV6-5	.	TRBJ1-1	CASSYSPGRSNTEAFF	TGTGCCAGCAGTTACTCGCCAGGTCGTTCTAACACTGAAGCTTTCTTT
TRBV28	TRBD2	TRBJ2-3	CASSLLAGRGDTQYF	TGTGCCAGCAGTTTATTAGCGGGGCGCGGAGATACGCAGTATTTT
TRBV10-2	TRBD1	TRBJ2-5	CASSKGQGQETQYF	TGCGCCAGCAGTAAGGGACAGGGCCAAGAGACCCAGTACTTC
TRBV18	TRBD1	TRBJ2-5	CASSRTGGYQETQYF	TGTGCCAGCTCGCGGACAGGGGGGTACCAAGAGACCCAGTACTTC
TRBV7-2	TRBD1	TRBJ2-5	CASSPDRGRTQYF	TGTGCCAGCAGCCCCGACAGGGGGCGAACCCAGTACTTC
TRBV18	TRBD2	TRBJ2-1	CASSPSGGAGYNEQFF	TGTGCCAGCTCACCATCCGGGGGGGCCGGGTACAATGAGCAGTTCTTC
TRBV6-5	.	TRBJ1-2	CASSNYRVNGGYTF	TGTGCCAGCAGTAACTACAGGGTTAACGGCGGCTACACCTTC
TRBV7-2	.	TRBJ1-1	CASSSPRWNTEAFF	TGTGCCAGCAGCTCGCCCCGGTGGAACACTGAAGCTTTCTTT
TRBV5-8	.	TRBJ1-1	CASSLWGGKNTEAFF	TGTGCCAGCAGCTTGTGGGGGGGGAAGAACACTGAAGCTTTCTTT
TRBV6-1	.	TRBJ2-1	CASSEQEAVSYNEQFF	TGTGCCAGCAGTGAACAGGAAGCGGTCTCCTACAATGAGCAGTTCTTC
TRBV28	TRBD1	TRBJ1-4	CASSPTTGGREKLFF	TGTGCCAGCAGCCCTACGACAGGGGGCCGTGAAAAACTGTTTTTT
TRBV2	.	TRBJ1-2	CASVGQGHGYTF	TGTGCCAGCGTCGGGCAGGGCCATGGCTACACCTTC
TRBV2	.	TRBJ1-1	CASSAAVNTEAFF	TGTGCCAGCAGTGCGGCGGTGAACACTGAAGCTTTCTTT
TRBV6-5	TRBD1	TRBJ2-1	CASSTGTALYNEQFF	TGTGCCAGCAGTACCGGGACAGCCCTCTACAATGAGCAGTTCTTC
TRBV5-1	TRBD2	TRBJ2-2	CASSLPGTIDTGELFF	TGCGCCAGCTCCTTACCCGGGACTATCGACACCGGGGAGCTGTTTTTT
TRBV7-9	.	TRBJ1-4	CASSLMDSRREKLFF	TGTGCCAGCAGCCTCATGGACAGTCGAAGGGAAAAACTGTTTTTT
TRBV7-9	TRBD1	TRBJ1-2	CASSLETGGYGYTF	TGTGCCAGCAGCTTAGAGACAGGGGGCTATGGCTACACCTTC
TRBV4-3	.	TRBJ2-3	CASSQVRSGTDTQYF	TGCGCCAGCAGCCAAGTAAGAAGCGGCACAGATACGCAGTATTTT
TRBV5-6	.	TRBJ2-3	CASSLQTDTQYF	TGTGCCAGCAGCTTGCAGACAGATACGCAGTATTTT
TRBV18	TRBD1	TRBJ1-1	CASSPPAGGSTEAFF	TGTGCCAGCTCACCACCTGCAGGGGGTAGCACTGAAGCTTTCTTT
TRBV9	.	TRBJ2-1	CASSVSGSPYNEQFF	TGTGCCAGCAGCGTAAGTGGGAGTCCCTACAATGAGCAGTTCTTC
TRBV7-8	TRBD2	TRBJ2-7	CASSFPGLAGASEQYF	TGTGCCAGCAGCTTTCCGGGACTAGCGGGGGCTTCCGAGCAGTACTTC
TRBV29-1	.	TRBJ1-2	CSVLQGFYGYTF	TGCAGCGTTCTACAGGGCTTCTATGGCTACACCTTC
TRBV7-9	TRBD2	TRBJ2-1	CASSLSGSPYNEQFF	TGTGCCAGCAGCTTGAGCGGGAGTCCTTACAATGAGCAGTTCTTC
TRBV7-9	.	TRBJ2-5	CASSRLEETQYF	TGTGCCAGCAGTCGACTAGAAGAGACCCAGTACTTC
TRBV27	TRBD2	TRBJ2-2	CASTPYGGVGTGELFF	TGTGCCAGCACCCCTTATGGGGGGGTTGGCACCGGGGAGCTGTTTTTT
TRBV28	.	TRBJ1-3	CASTSETGTPTF	TGTGCCAGCACTTCTGAGACTGGGACACCAACCTTT
TRBV5-1	.	TRBJ2-7	CASRPTDRPYEQYF	TGCGCCAGCAGGCCTACAGACAGGCCCTACGAGCAGTACTTC
TRBV9	TRBD2	TRBJ2-2	CASRLAGGPGTGELFF	TGTGCCAGCCGACTAGCGGGGGGGCCGGGCACCGGGGAGCTGTTTTTT
TRBV29-1	TRBD1	TRBJ1-3	CSVEKGAGGNTIYF	TGCAGCGTTGAAAAGGGGGCGGGCGGAAACACCATATATTTT
TRBV5-6	TRBD1	TRBJ1-4	CASSGRTGTNEKLFF	TGTGCCAGCAGCGGGCGGACAGGGACTAATGAAAAACTGTTTTTT
TRBV28	.	TRBJ1-3	CASSFYRSGNTIYF	TGTGCCAGCAGTTTCTACCGCTCTGGAAACACCATATATTTT
TRBV19	TRBD2	TRBJ2-1	CASSLRTSHEQFF	TGTGCCAGTAGTCTCCGGACTAGCCATGAGCAGTTCTTC
TRBV6-1	.	TRBJ1-1	CASSDQPHQRGLVTEAFF	TGTGCCAGCAGTGACCAGCCCCACCAAAGGGGGTTGGTCACTGAAGCTTTCTTT
TRBV19	TRBD1	TRBJ2-5	CASQTGGQETQYF	TGTGCCAGCCAAACAGGGGGCCAAGAGACCCAGTACTTC
TRBV7-2	.	TRBJ2-1	CASSLILGLIYNEQFF	TGTGCCAGCAGCTTGATTCTCGGACTAATCTACAATGAGCAGTTCTTC
TRBV10-1	.	TRBJ2-3	CATSGHLTDTQYF	TGCGCCACTTCGGGACACCTCACAGATACGCAGTATTTT
TRBV12-5	.	TRBJ1-2	CASGLGGGYTF	TGTGCTAGTGGTCTAGGAGGTGGCTACACCTTC
TRBV7-9	TRBD2	TRBJ2-1	CASSPPGLAGNNEQFF	TGTGCCAGCAGCCCGCCGGGGCTAGCGGGGAACAATGAGCAGTTCTTC
TRBV9	.	TRBJ1-1	CASSVVQGNTEAFF	TGTGCCAGCAGCGTAGTACAGGGGAACACTGAAGCTTTCTTT
TRBV28	.	TRBJ2-1	CAIARDNEQFF	TGTGCCATCGCCAGGGACAATGAGCAGTTCTTC
TRBV19	.	TRBJ1-1	CASSPQNGGYTEAFF	TGTGCCAGTAGCCCACAAAACGGGGGATACACTGAAGCTTTCTTT
TRBV5-1	TRBD2	TRBJ2-7	CASSGGVGRGDSYEQYF	TGCGCCAGCAGCGGAGGGGTTGGGCGGGGGGACTCCTACGAGCAGTACTTC